This is a list of T cell receptor beta chains from one sample in a study of vaccination and CD4 T cells after COVID-19. For these TCRs, the target antigens are not known. TCRdb processed the PCR reads anew with MiXCR; each CDR3 protein has one entry. The table lists approximately 15,000 distinct CDR3 sequences, under 40% of them singletons. The sequenced material came from CD4+ T cells from blood, cultured in vitro. These receptors came from a human donor who had recovered from COVID-19. Both conserved end residues are part of each CDR3. Each record gives: D gene, clone size, V gene, J gene, CDR3 protein, CDR3 DNA. A D gene is named only where the DNA matches it firmly. Size values are once, few and many counts, or a class for expanded clones, and some rows have none.

D: TRBD2
size: .
V: TRBV4-2
J: TRBJ2-3
CDR3: CASSQDSLAGGLDTQYF
DNA: TGTGCCAGCAGCCAAGATTCGCTAGCGGGAGGTCTAGATACGCAGTATTTT

D: .
size: .
V: TRBV20-1
J: TRBJ1-1
CDR3: CGAAGGGEAFF
DNA: TGCGGTGCCGCCGGGGGCGGTGAAGCTTTCTTT

D: .
size: few
V: TRBV28
J: TRBJ1-5
CDR3: CASRGRGFHQPQHF
DNA: TGTGCCAGCAGGGGGAGGGGTTTCCATCAGCCCCAGCATTTT

D: TRBD2
size: .
V: TRBV6-2/TRBV6-3
J: TRBJ2-7
CDR3: CASRLAGDSYEQYF
DNA: TGTGCCAGCAGATTAGCGGGGGACTCCTACGAGCAGTACTTC

D: .
size: .
V: TRBV7-9
J: TRBJ1-1
CDR3: CASSPRDPLRGEAFF
DNA: TGTGCCAGCAGCCCGAGGGACCCTTTGCGAGGTGAAGCTTTCTTT

D: TRBD2
size: .
V: TRBV4-2
J: TRBJ2-4
CDR3: CASSPGLAGGPDIQYF
DNA: TGTGCCAGCAGCCCCGGACTAGCGGGAGGGCCTGACATTCAGTACTTC

D: TRBD2
size: .
V: TRBV29-1
J: TRBJ2-1
CDR3: CSGSGTSGSGGWNEQFF
DNA: TGCAGCGGCTCCGGGACTAGCGGGAGTGGGGGGTGGAATGAGCAGTTCTTC

D: TRBD2
size: few
V: TRBV7-3
J: TRBJ2-1
CDR3: CASSLTAAGGSDNEQFF
DNA: TGTGCCAGCAGCTTAACGGCGGCGGGAGGGTCGGACAATGAGCAGTTCTTC

D: TRBD2
size: .
V: TRBV6-1
J: TRBJ2-1
CDR3: CASRPWTSGNNEQFF
DNA: TGTGCCAGCAGACCATGGACTAGCGGTAACAATGAGCAGTTCTTC

D: .
size: .
V: TRBV7-8
J: TRBJ1-5
CDR3: CASSRFGVLISNQPQHF
DNA: TGTGCCAGCAGCAGGTTCGGGGTGTTAATTAGCAATCAGCCCCAGCATTTT

D: .
size: .
V: TRBV1
J: TRBJ1-6
CDR3: CTSSQEMVLGTGMYNSPLHF
DNA: TGCACCAGCAGCCAAGAGATGGTCTTAGGGACAGGGATGTATAATTCACCCCTCCACTTT

D: .
size: .
V: TRBV12-3/TRBV12-4
J: TRBJ2-1
CDR3: CASSLGTQQFF
DNA: TGTGCCAGCAGTTTAGGGACCCAGCAGTTCTTC

D: TRBD1
size: few
V: TRBV24-1
J: TRBJ2-3
CDR3: CATSDLHGQGAADTQYF
DNA: TGTGCCACCAGTGATTTGCATGGGCAGGGGGCTGCAGATACGCAGTATTTT

D: TRBD1
size: few
V: TRBV10-3
J: TRBJ1-2
CDR3: CAISTGTGGGYTF
DNA: TGTGCCATCAGTACCGGGACAGGGGGTGGCTACACCTTC

D: .
size: .
V: TRBV15
J: TRBJ2-7
CDR3: CATSREGGDSSYEQYF
DNA: TGTGCCACCAGCAGAGAGGGGGGGGACAGCTCCTACGAGCAGTACTTC

D: .
size: .
V: TRBV6-1
J: TRBJ1-1
CDR3: CASSPGTANTEAFF
DNA: TGTGCCAGCAGTCCCGGGACGGCGAACACTGAAGCTTTCTTT

D: .
size: .
V: TRBV6-1
J: TRBJ2-5
CDR3: CASREHGSGETQYF
DNA: TGTGCCAGCAGAGAGCACGGGAGCGGGGAGACCCAGTACTTC

D: .
size: .
V: TRBV20-1
J: TRBJ1-5
CDR3: CSASSSHNQPQHF
DNA: TGCAGTGCTAGCTCGTCCCACAATCAGCCCCAGCATTTT

D: .
size: .
V: TRBV4-2
J: TRBJ2-3
CDR3: CASSQPTVTDTQYF
DNA: TGTGCCAGCAGCCAACCTACAGTCACAGATACGCAGTATTTT

D: TRBD2
size: .
V: TRBV29-1
J: TRBJ2-3
CDR3: CSVERWTRADTQYF
DNA: TGCAGCGTTGAAAGGTGGACTAGGGCAGATACGCAGTATTTT

D: .
size: .
V: TRBV4-2
J: TRBJ2-3
CDR3: CASSSGLRTDTQYF
DNA: TGTGCCAGCAGCTCCGGGCTGCGAACAGATACGCAGTATTTT

D: .
size: few
V: TRBV11-1
J: TRBJ1-1
CDR3: CASSPGASAEAFF
DNA: TGTGCCAGCAGCCCCGGAGCTTCGGCTGAAGCTTTCTTT

D: TRBD2
size: few
V: TRBV20-1
J: TRBJ2-4
CDR3: CSASRGRGGNIQYF
DNA: TGCAGTGCTAGCCGGGGGAGGGGTGGAAACATTCAGTACTTC

D: .
size: few
V: TRBV20-1
J: TRBJ2-3
CDR3: CSARTGIRPPNTQYF
DNA: TGCAGTGCTAGAACAGGGATTCGCCCTCCGAATACGCAGTATTTT

D: .
size: .
V: TRBV20-1
J: TRBJ2-1
CDR3: CSARARVDEQFF
DNA: TGCAGTGCTAGAGCCCGGGTGGATGAGCAGTTCTTC

D: .
size: once
V: TRBV6-2/TRBV6-3
J: TRBJ2-5
CDR3: CASTSPSGSWTQYF
DNA: TGTGCCAGCACTTCCCCCTCAGGAAGTTGGACCCAGTACTTC

D: .
size: .
V: TRBV18
J: TRBJ2-1
CDR3: CASSPAVDNEQFF
DNA: TGTGCCAGCTCACCCGCTGTTGACAATGAGCAGTTCTTC

D: TRBD1
size: few
V: TRBV20-1
J: TRBJ2-3
CDR3: CSASEPGGTDTQYF
DNA: TGCAGTGCTAGTGAACCAGGGGGTACAGATACGCAGTATTTT

D: TRBD1
size: .
V: TRBV19
J: TRBJ1-1
CDR3: CASKEGAAFF
DNA: TGTGCCTCAAAGGAGGGGGCAGCTTTCTTT

D: TRBD1
size: .
V: TRBV19
J: TRBJ2-3
CDR3: CASSSQGVDTQYF
DNA: TGTGCCAGTAGTTCGCAGGGGGTAGATACGCAGTATTTT

D: TRBD2
size: .
V: TRBV7-8
J: TRBJ2-2
CDR3: CASSGRTSRNTGELFF
DNA: TGTGCCAGCAGCGGACGGACTAGTCGGAACACCGGGGAGCTGTTTTTT

D: TRBD1
size: .
V: TRBV15
J: TRBJ1-2
CDR3: CATSGTGGPYGYTF
DNA: TGTGCCACCAGCGGGACAGGGGGCCCCTATGGCTACACCTTC

D: .
size: .
V: TRBV28
J: TRBJ2-2
CDR3: CASSSAGGPSGELFF
DNA: TGTGCCAGCAGTTCAGCTGGAGGGCCCTCCGGGGAGCTGTTTTTT

D: TRBD1
size: .
V: TRBV20-1
J: TRBJ2-7
CDR3: CSAGGGDRVNEQYF
DNA: TGCAGTGCTGGAGGCGGGGACAGGGTAAACGAGCAGTACTTC

D: TRBD1
size: .
V: TRBV18
J: TRBJ2-5
CDR3: CASSPGTGKETQYF
DNA: TGTGCCAGCTCACCAGGGACAGGGAAAGAGACCCAGTACTTC

D: .
size: few
V: TRBV21-1
J: TRBJ2-4
CDR3: CASSKALGGEVIQYF
DNA: TGTGCCAGCAGCAAAGCGCTTGGAGGGGAGGTCATTCAGTACTTC

D: .
size: few
V: TRBV11-2
J: TRBJ1-2
CDR3: CASSLERRGGYGYTF
DNA: TGTGCCAGCAGCTTAGAACGGAGGGGGGGATATGGCTACACCTTC

D: .
size: .
V: TRBV19
J: TRBJ1-2
CDR3: CASRNGIYGYTF
DNA: TGTGCCAGTAGGAACGGCATCTATGGCTACACCTTC

D: .
size: .
V: TRBV19
J: TRBJ1-1
CDR3: CASSKPFSSVNTEAFF
DNA: TGTGCCAGTAGTAAACCCTTTTCTTCGGTGAACACTGAAGCTTTCTTT

D: TRBD2
size: few
V: TRBV2
J: TRBJ2-7
CDR3: CASSTGTSGGQTYEQYF
DNA: TGTGCCAGCAGTACCGGGACTAGCGGGGGTCAAACCTACGAGCAGTACTTC

D: .
size: few
V: TRBV6-1
J: TRBJ1-5
CDR3: CASSEPPRGYSNQPQHF
DNA: TGTGCCAGCAGTGAACCCCCCCGGGGTTATAGCAATCAGCCCCAGCATTTT

D: .
size: .
V: TRBV29-1
J: TRBJ1-2
CDR3: CSVGVSSYTF
DNA: TGCAGCGTTGGGGTCTCTAGCTACACCTTC

D: TRBD1
size: .
V: TRBV29-1
J: TRBJ2-7
CDR3: CSSLGQAYEQYF
DNA: TGCAGCAGCCTGGGACAGGCCTACGAGCAGTACTTC

D: TRBD2
size: .
V: TRBV9
J: TRBJ2-5
CDR3: CASSVSQRGGETQYF
DNA: TGTGCCAGCAGCGTTTCCCAGCGGGGTGGGGAGACCCAGTACTTC

D: TRBD2
size: .
V: TRBV20-1
J: TRBJ2-7
CDR3: CSAQGLAGTYEQYF
DNA: TGCAGTGCCCAGGGACTAGCGGGAACCTACGAGCAGTACTTC

D: .
size: few
V: TRBV12-3/TRBV12-4
J: TRBJ2-1
CDR3: CASSLIPHEQFF
DNA: TGTGCCAGCAGTTTAATCCCGCATGAGCAGTTCTTC

D: TRBD2
size: .
V: TRBV6-1
J: TRBJ2-1
CDR3: CASRAGGYGEQFF
DNA: TGTGCCAGCAGGGCGGGGGGGTATGGAGAGCAGTTCTTC